This T cell receptor beta chain was documented in a study of blood T cell repertoires in COVID-19. The wider study: The samples span acute and convalescent COVID-19 from the United States, Italy and Spain.

As processed by the authors: Reference gene primer amplification gave estimated nucleated cell counts. Some clones are missing from TCRdb's copy, which holds only in-frame ones; the method was immunoSEQ multiplex PCR. The V and J calls and clone size come from that table; D and trimming were worked out from the DNA. The sample holds about 120,000 clones, around 76% seen once. Germline assignment: CDR1 SGHTA and CDR2 FQGNSA. This CDR3 region has 13 residues. V was trimmed by 0 bases and J by 7 bases, leaving 7 bases between them. This clone was seen only a few times. Material for sequencing was peripheral blood. The receptor was derived from a man aged 70 or older with acute or convalescent COVID-19. The J gene is TRBJ1-5, the V gene TRBV7-2; unclear D gene. In DNA form, the CDR3 reads TGTGCCAGCAGCTTAGCCCCGGGGCAGCCCCAGCATTTT. Translating it yields CASSLAPGQPQHF.